This TCR beta chain was profiled in a study of T-cell reconstitution after alpha-beta-depleted transplantation in children. Germline CDR1 SGDLS, CDR2 YYNGEE. Trimming at V came to 3 bases and at J to 4 bases, leaving 11 bases not matched to a gene. This CDR3 region has 16 residues. This clonotype was picked up a small number of times. The antigen is unknown. Preparation of the TCRbeta library was carried out with unique molecular identifiers. TCRdb called the PCR reads again in MiXCR, with one record for every CDR3 protein. The sample has 500,000 to 750,000 distinct CDR3 sequences; roughly a quarter are singletons. Regarding the study as a whole: It was surviving recipient T cells and thymic progenitors that gave some patients high TCRbeta diversity at day 60. Most T-cell counts and diversity one year after the transplant came from T cells that were newly produced. Several hundred expanded graft clones reportedly supplied alpha-beta T cells about two months after transplant.

This clonotype was sampled from a boy younger than two with Wiskott-Aldrich syndrome, due to receive a stem cell transplant. The chain uses TRBV9 and TRBJ2-5; 8 nucleotides agree with TRBD2. Source: PBMCs, taken before TCRalphabeta/CD19-depleted stem cell transplant. This CDR3 reads CASSASPGGPGETQYF. The CDR3 DNA sequence: TGTGCCAGCAGCGCCTCTCCGGGAGGGCCGGGAGAGACCCAGTACTTC.